This TCR beta chain was recorded in a study of T cells of healthy individuals. V was clipped by 8 bases and J by 0 bases, with 8 bases between them. CDR1 and CDR2 (germline): MNHEY, SVGAGI. CDR3 length equals 12 residues. Many counts were recorded for this clonotype. TCRdb re-called the 5' RACE reads through MiXCR, storing one row per CDR3 protein. Of about 96,000 distinct CDR3 sequences in the sample, 17% are singletons; the top ten hold 6.2%. This TCR was recovered from a human donor in good health. This rearrangement joins TRBV6-5 to TRBJ2-7; D remains ambiguous. In nucleotides, the CDR3 is TGTGCCAGCCAACAGTACTCCTACGAGCAGTACTTC. This sequence encodes CASQQYSYEQYF.